These T cell receptor beta chains were read from a single sample in a study of blood T cell repertoires in COVID-19. Assay used: immunoSEQ multiplex PCR; TCRdb lists only in-frame clones, some missing. The data hold roughly 200,000 clones, with roughly 89% observed a single time. The specimen sequenced was peripheral blood. The receptors were sampled from a man aged 35 to 55 with acute or convalescent COVID-19. Both conserved end residues are part of each CDR3. The D gene is left open where the match is weak. Clone size, where shown, is once, few, many, or a class for clones that have expanded.

clone_size,j_call,v_call,d_call,cdr3_nt,cdr3_aa
-,TRBJ1-2,TRBV5-6,-,TGTGCCAGCAGCTCGTGGGCTGGTGGTAGGCGCTACACCTTC,CASSSWAGGRRYTF
-,TRBJ1-2,TRBV18,-,TGTGCCAGCTCAGCTAACGGACAGCTCCTCAGCGGCTACACCTTC,CASSANGQLLSGYTF
-,TRBJ1-5,TRBV6-4,-,TGTGCCAGCCCTAATAGCAATCAGCCCCAGCATTTT,CASPNSNQPQHF
-,TRBJ1-5,TRBV4-1,TRBD1,TGCGCCAGCAGCCGATCGGAACAGGGGGGTTTCCAGCCCCAGCATTTT,CASSRSEQGGFQPQHF
-,TRBJ1-6,TRBV7-2,-,TGTGCCAGCAGCATGGGCCTATCACCCCTCCACTTT,CASSMGLSPLHF
-,TRBJ2-5,TRBV4-3,TRBD2,TGCGCCAGCAGCCCCTCGGGGGGGGGTCTTGTTGAGACCCAGTACTTC,CASSPSGGGLVETQYF
-,TRBJ1-6,TRBV19,-,TGTGCCAGTAGTATCCGGACAGCGGTCACTTCACCCCTCCACTTT,CASSIRTAVTSPLHF
once,TRBJ1-2,TRBV18,TRBD1,TGTGCCAGCTCAGAGGACAGGATCTATGGCTACACCTTC,CASSEDRIYGYTF
once,TRBJ1-2,TRBV27,-,TGTGCCAGCAGTTTATCGCAGGGAAGCTATGGCTACACCTTC,CASSLSQGSYGYTF
-,TRBJ2-7,TRBV18,TRBD1,TGTGCCAGCTCACCACCCGACCGGGACAGGGGGCACTCCTACGAGCAGTACTTC,CASSPPDRDRGHSYEQYF
-,TRBJ1-1,TRBV7-9,-,TGTGCCAGCAGCTTCGGCAGGGACACTGAAGCTTTCTTT,CASSFGRDTEAFF
-,TRBJ2-3,TRBV14,-,TGTGCCAGCAGCCAAGGCAGGGAAGCAACGCAGTATTTT,CASSQGREATQYF
-,TRBJ2-5,TRBV4-1,-,TGCGCCAGCAGCCAGGACACAGAGACCCAGTACTTC,CASSQDTETQYF
-,TRBJ1-4,TRBV15,-,TGTGCCACCAGCAGGTACAGGGAGACTAATGAAAAACTGTTTTTT,CATSRYRETNEKLFF
-,TRBJ1-5,TRBV2,TRBD1,TGTGCCAGCAGGACCCGACAGGGGGCTGGACAGCCCCAGCATTTT,CASRTRQGAGQPQHF
-,TRBJ2-7,TRBV5-1,-,TGCGCCAGCAGCACACTCGGGAGCACCTACGAGCAGTACTTC,CASSTLGSTYEQYF
-,TRBJ2-7,TRBV3-1/TRBV3-2,-,TGTGCCAGCAGCCAAGATCGGTACTCCTACGAGCAGTACTTC,CASSQDRYSYEQYF
-,TRBJ1-5,TRBV4-1,-,TGCGCCAGCAGCCAAGATACAGGGCAGGCTCAGCCCCAGCATTTT,CASSQDTGQAQPQHF
-,TRBJ1-2,TRBV18,TRBD1,TGTGCCAGCTCACTCGGTACAGGGGATGGCTACACCTTC,CASSLGTGDGYTF
-,TRBJ1-1,TRBV29-1,-,TGCAGCGTTGATCACTTAAGGGGTACTGAAGCTTTCTTT,CSVDHLRGTEAFF
-,TRBJ2-5,TRBV28,-,TGTGCCAGCAGTTTATTGATAACTCAAGAGACCCAGTACTTC,CASSLLITQETQYF
-,TRBJ2-3,TRBV6-2/TRBV6-3,-,TGTGCCAGCAGTTATGAGTTCGATCAGGCCACCCGCACAGATACGCAGTATTTT,CASSYEFDQATRTDTQYF
-,TRBJ1-1,TRBV6-4,-,TGTGCCAGCAGTGGACAACCGAACACTGAAGCTTTCTTT,CASSGQPNTEAFF
-,TRBJ1-3,TRBV7-2,-,TGTGCCAGCAGCTTACGGTCCCCCGGGGGGCTAGGTGGAAACACCATATATTTT,CASSLRSPGGLGGNTIYF
once,TRBJ2-7,TRBV4-3,TRBD2,TGCGCCAGCAGCCAAGCGATAGCGGGGGACGTCGGGAGAAACGAGCAGTACTTC,CASSQAIAGDVGRNEQYF
-,TRBJ2-6,TRBV6-5,-,TGTGCCAGCAGCCCGAGGAGCTCTGGGGCCAACGTCCTGACTTTC,CASSPRSSGANVLTF
-,TRBJ1-5,TRBV19,TRBD1,TGTGCCAGTATGGGGGACAGGGTTTTTCAGCCCCAGCATTTT,CASMGDRVFQPQHF
-,TRBJ1-5,TRBV28,TRBD1,TGTGCCAGCAGTTCGGGACAGGGGAAGTATCAGCCCCAGCATTTT,CASSSGQGKYQPQHF
-,TRBJ1-6,TRBV13,-,TGTGCCAGCAACAAAGGGGCCAGTAAGGCTCCCCTCCACTTT,CASNKGASKAPLHF
few,TRBJ1-4,TRBV7-9,TRBD1,TGTGCCAGCAGCCACAGGGGGCACACTAATGAAAAACTGTTTTTT,CASSHRGHTNEKLFF
-,TRBJ1-1,TRBV12-5,-,TGTGCTAGTGCCCTCCCGGGCGGACAACTTATCACTGAAGCTTTCTTT,CASALPGGQLITEAFF
-,TRBJ1-3,TRBV19,-,TGTGCCACCTCCGACCGTTCCACTAGCTCTGGAAACACCATATATTTT,CATSDRSTSSGNTIYF
-,TRBJ2-7,TRBV12-3/TRBV12-4,-,TGTGCCAGCAGTTTCGGTGGCTACGAGCAGTACTTC,CASSFGGYEQYF
-,TRBJ2-3,TRBV13,-,TGTGCCAGCAGCTCACAGGGATTTAGAGGCACAGATACGCAGTATTTT,CASSSQGFRGTDTQYF
-,TRBJ1-5,TRBV15,-,TGTGCCACCAGCAGCGTTATCCTTTTACAGGGAACTAATCAGCCCCAGCATTTT,CATSSVILLQGTNQPQHF
-,TRBJ2-3,TRBV6-2/TRBV6-3,TRBD2,TGTGCCAGCAGCGGAGGAGGGCGGGGGAGTACGCAGTATTTT,CASSGGGRGSTQYF
-,TRBJ1-5,TRBV30,-,TGTGCCTGGAGCGGGGGGGATACTCAGCCCCAGCATTTT,CAWSGGDTQPQHF
-,TRBJ1-2,TRBV27,-,TGTGCCAGCAGAATAGAAGAGGGTTTGGGCTATGGCTACACCTTC,CASRIEEGLGYGYTF
-,TRBJ2-7,TRBV27,TRBD2,TGTGCCAGCAGTTTCGCGGGGGGTACCTACGAGCAGTACTTC,CASSFAGGTYEQYF
-,TRBJ1-5,TRBV7-8,-,TGTGCCAGCAGCCAAGGAGGGGCGCTAAGGAATCAGCCCCAGCATTTT,CASSQGGALRNQPQHF
-,TRBJ1-2,TRBV12-3/TRBV12-4,-,TGTGCCAGCAGTTTAGTCAGGGGCTACACCTTC,CASSLVRGYTF
-,TRBJ1-3,TRBV5-1,TRBD1,TGCGCCACCCCACGATTAGACGGACAGGGTTGTTTATTACGGAGAAACACCATATATTTT,CATPRLDGQGCLLRRNTIYF
-,TRBJ1-5,TRBV7-8,TRBD1,TGTGCCAGCAGCTCCAACCGCCGAATTCCGGGACAGGGTGCGGGAAGCAATCAGCCCCAGCATTTT,CASSSNRRIPGQGAGSNQPQHF
-,TRBJ2-7,TRBV7-2,-,TGTGCCAGCAGTTTTTCATCCCCCCGGGCTGGAGGCGAGCAGTACTTC,CASSFSSPRAGGEQYF
-,TRBJ1-5,TRBV6-6,-,TGTGCCAGCAATGGACACAAGAGCAATCAGCCCCAGCATTTT,CASNGHKSNQPQHF
-,TRBJ2-2,TRBV6-5,-,TGTGCCAGCATCAAGGGAGTGCGGGACACCGGGGAGCTGTTTTTT,CASIKGVRDTGELFF
-,TRBJ2-7,TRBV3-1/TRBV3-2,-,TGTGCCAGCAGCCAGGGGAGGAGCTCCTACGAGCAGTACTTC,CASSQGRSSYEQYF
-,TRBJ2-1,TRBV6-4,-,TGTGCCAGCAGTGAAGGGCGGGGGCAGCAAGGCCACAATGAGCAGTTCTTC,CASSEGRGQQGHNEQFF
-,TRBJ1-6,TRBV30,TRBD1,TGTGCCTGGAGTGTAGAAGTTGGGACAGGGGATTCACCCCTCCACTTT,CAWSVEVGTGDSPLHF
once,TRBJ1-2,TRBV28,-,TGTGCCAGCAGTTTAATACTATCGGAGGCATTAAACTATGGCTACACCTTC,CASSLILSEALNYGYTF
-,TRBJ2-3,TRBV7-2,TRBD2,TGTGCCAGCAGCTTAAAACCAGCGGGGGGGCCAGATACGCAGTATTTT,CASSLKPAGGPDTQYF
-,TRBJ2-7,TRBV7-2,-,TGTGCCAGCAGCTTTCTGCGCGGGAATATCTACGAGCAGTACTTC,CASSFLRGNIYEQYF
-,TRBJ1-4,TRBV7-6,TRBD1,TGTGCCAGCAGCTTAGGGGGACAGCCCTTTGAAAAACTGTTTTTT,CASSLGGQPFEKLFF